This T cell receptor (beta chain) comes out of a study of control samples from healthy donors and cancer patients. The CDR3 is 13 residues long. Germline V gives CDR1 LGHNA, CDR2 YNFKEQ. V dropped 0 bases and J dropped 4 bases, with 6 bases sitting between them. This table comes from immunoSEQ multiplex PCR, and its TCRdb copy is limited to in-frame clones, with some not included. The table shows 150,000 to 200,000 clones, with roughly nine tenths occurring only once. Material: blood. This clonotype was sampled from a woman in her thirties in good health. This chain uses TRBV4-2 with TRBJ2-5, with no clear D. CDR3 in amino acids: CASSQELLETQYF. The CDR3 DNA reads TGTGCCAGCAGCCAAGAGTTGTTAGAGACCCAGTACTTC.